The T cell receptor beta chain described here comes from a study of T cells after yellow fever vaccination. Each CDR3 protein is one row after TCRdb ran MiXCR on the 5' RACE reads. The sample shows roughly 62,000 distinct CDR3 sequences, more than 5.5% of them seen only once. The CDR3 has 16 amino acids. V trimming: 5 bases; J trimming: 4 bases; junction bases outside the gene matches: 9. Germline CDR1 MGHRA, CDR2 YSYEKL. This clonotype was seen repeatedly, ten times or more. Sequencing used CD8+ T cells sorted from PBMCs, obtained on the day of the first yellow fever vaccination. The genes are TRBV4-1 and TRBJ2-2; 8 nucleotides align to TRBD2. This clonotype was obtained from a man aged 18 to 29 who received the YFV17D yellow fever vaccine. As DNA, the CDR3 is TGCGCCAGCAGCTCAAGCGGGGGCCTCAGCACCGGGGAGCTGTTTTTT. It codes for CASSSSGGLSTGELFF.